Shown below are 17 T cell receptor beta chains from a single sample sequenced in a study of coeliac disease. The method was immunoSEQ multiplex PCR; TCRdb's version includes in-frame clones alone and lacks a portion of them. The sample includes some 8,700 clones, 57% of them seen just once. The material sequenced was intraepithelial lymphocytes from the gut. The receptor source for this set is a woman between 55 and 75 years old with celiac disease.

The CDR3 DNA follows: TGTGCCAGCAGTGATACAGGGGTGGTTTTCGAAAAACTGTTTTTT. Amino acids: CASSDTGVVFEKLFF. The chain combines TRBV25-1 with TRBJ1-4; TRBD1 matches at 7 bases. The CDR3 is 15 residues long. The V and J ends lost 3 bases and 8 bases, in that order; junction bases with no gene match: 9. The germline CDR1 and CDR2 sequences are MGHDK and SYGVNS.

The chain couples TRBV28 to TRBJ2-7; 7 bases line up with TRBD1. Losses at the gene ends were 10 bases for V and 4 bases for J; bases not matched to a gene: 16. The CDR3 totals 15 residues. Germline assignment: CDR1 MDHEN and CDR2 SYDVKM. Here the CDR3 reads CANQMQPGQRYEQYF. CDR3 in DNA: TGTGCCAACCAGATGCAGCCGGGACAGAGGTACGAGCAGTACTTC.

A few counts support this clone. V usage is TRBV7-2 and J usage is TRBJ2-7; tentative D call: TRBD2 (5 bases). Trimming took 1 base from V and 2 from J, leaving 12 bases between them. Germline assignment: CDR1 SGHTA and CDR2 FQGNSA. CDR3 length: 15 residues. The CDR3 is CASSLDPGFTYEQYF. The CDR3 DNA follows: TGTGCCAGCAGCTTAGACCCGGGGTTTACCTACGAGCAGTACTTC.

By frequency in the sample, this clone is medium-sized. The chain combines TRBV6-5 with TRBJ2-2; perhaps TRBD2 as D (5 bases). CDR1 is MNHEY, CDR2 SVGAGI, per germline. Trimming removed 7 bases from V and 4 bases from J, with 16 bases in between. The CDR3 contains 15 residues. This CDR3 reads CASNEGAGTTGELFF. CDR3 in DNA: TGTGCCAGCAACGAGGGTGCGGGTACCACCGGGGAGCTGTTTTTT.

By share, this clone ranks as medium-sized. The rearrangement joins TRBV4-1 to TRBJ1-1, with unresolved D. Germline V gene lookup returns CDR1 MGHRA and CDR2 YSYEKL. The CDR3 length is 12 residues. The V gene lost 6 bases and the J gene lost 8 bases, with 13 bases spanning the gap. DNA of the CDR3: TGCGCCAGCAGTCGCGGCGGCGCGGAAGCTTTCTTT. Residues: CASSRGGAEAFF.

CDR3 bases: TGTGCCAGCAGCGTAGCTGGCGGGGGGGGCTACGAGCAGTACTTC. Amino acids: CASSVAGGGGYEQYF. V usage is TRBV9 and J usage is TRBJ2-7, with 9 bases identical to TRBD2. Unmatched junction bases numbered 4, after V lost 0 bases and J lost 3 bases. This CDR3 region has 15 residues. Germline values: CDR1 SGDLS, CDR2 YYNGEE.

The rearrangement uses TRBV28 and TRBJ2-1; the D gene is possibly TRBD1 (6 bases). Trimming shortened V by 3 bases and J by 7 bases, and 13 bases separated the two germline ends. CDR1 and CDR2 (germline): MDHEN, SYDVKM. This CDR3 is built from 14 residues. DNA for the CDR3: TGTGCCAGCAGTTTCCGAGGGACACCAAATGAGCAGTTCTTC. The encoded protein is CASSFRGTPNEQFF.

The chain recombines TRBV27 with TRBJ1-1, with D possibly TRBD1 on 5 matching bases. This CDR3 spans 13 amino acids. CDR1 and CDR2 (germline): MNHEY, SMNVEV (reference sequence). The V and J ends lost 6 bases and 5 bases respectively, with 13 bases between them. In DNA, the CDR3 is TGTGCCAGCAGGGGCAGGGTTGGAACTGAAGCTTTCTTT. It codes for CASRGRVGTEAFF.

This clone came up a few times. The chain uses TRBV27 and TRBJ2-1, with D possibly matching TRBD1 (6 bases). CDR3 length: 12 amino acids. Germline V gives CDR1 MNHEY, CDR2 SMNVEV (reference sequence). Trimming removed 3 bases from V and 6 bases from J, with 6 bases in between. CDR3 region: CASSLGANEQFF. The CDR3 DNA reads TGTGCCAGCAGTTTGGGGGCCAATGAGCAGTTCTTC.

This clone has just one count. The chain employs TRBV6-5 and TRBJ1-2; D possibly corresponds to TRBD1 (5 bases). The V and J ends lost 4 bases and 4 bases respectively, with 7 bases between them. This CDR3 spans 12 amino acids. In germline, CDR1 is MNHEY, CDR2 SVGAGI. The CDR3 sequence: CASSSDSYGYTF. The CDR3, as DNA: TGTGCCAGCAGTTCAGACAGCTATGGCTACACCTTC.

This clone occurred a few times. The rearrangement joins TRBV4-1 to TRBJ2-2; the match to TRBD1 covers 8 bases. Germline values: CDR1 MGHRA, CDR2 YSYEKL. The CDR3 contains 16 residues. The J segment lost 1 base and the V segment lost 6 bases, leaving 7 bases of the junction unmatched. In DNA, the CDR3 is TGCGCCAGCAGTTCCGGACAGGGCGAGAACACCGGGGAGCTGTTTTTT. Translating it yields CASSSGQGENTGELFF.

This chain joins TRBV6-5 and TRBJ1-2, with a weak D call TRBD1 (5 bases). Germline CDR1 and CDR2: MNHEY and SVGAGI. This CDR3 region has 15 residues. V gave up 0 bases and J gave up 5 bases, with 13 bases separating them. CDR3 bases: TGTGCCAGCAGTTACTCCGCAGGGATGGTGTATGGCTACACCTTC. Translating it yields CASSYSAGMVYGYTF.

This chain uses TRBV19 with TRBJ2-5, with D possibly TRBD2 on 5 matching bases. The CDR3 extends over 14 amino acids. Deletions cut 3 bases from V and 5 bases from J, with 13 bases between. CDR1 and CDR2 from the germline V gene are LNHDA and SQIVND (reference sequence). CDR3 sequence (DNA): TGTGCCAGTAGTATTTACGGGTCGGGGGAGACCCAGTACTTC. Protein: CASSIYGSGETQYF.

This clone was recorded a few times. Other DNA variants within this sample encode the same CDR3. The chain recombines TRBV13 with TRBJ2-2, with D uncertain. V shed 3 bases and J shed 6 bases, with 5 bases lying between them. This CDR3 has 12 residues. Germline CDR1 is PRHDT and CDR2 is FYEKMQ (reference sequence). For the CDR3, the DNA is TGTGCCAGCAGCTTCCCCGCCGGGGAGCTGTTTTTT. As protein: CASSFPAGELFF.

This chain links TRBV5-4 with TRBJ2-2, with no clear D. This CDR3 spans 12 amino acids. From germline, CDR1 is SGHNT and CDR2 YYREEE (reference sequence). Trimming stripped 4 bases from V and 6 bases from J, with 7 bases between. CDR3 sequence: CASSPRAGELFF. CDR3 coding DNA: TGTGCCAGCAGCCCCCGTGCCGGGGAGCTGTTTTTT.

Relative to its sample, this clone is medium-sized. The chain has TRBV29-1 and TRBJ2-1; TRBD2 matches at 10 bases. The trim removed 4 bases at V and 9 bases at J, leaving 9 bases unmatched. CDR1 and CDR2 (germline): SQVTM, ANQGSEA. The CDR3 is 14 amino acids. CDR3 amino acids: CSVGRSGGASEQFF. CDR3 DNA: TGCAGCGTTGGAAGGAGCGGGGGGGCCAGTGAGCAGTTCTTC.

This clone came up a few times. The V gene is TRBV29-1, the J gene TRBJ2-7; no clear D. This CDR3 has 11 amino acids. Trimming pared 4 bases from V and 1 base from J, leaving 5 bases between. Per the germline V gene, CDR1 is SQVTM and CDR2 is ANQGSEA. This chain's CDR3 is CSVVTSYEQYF. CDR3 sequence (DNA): TGCAGCGTTGTGACTTCCTACGAGCAGTACTTC.